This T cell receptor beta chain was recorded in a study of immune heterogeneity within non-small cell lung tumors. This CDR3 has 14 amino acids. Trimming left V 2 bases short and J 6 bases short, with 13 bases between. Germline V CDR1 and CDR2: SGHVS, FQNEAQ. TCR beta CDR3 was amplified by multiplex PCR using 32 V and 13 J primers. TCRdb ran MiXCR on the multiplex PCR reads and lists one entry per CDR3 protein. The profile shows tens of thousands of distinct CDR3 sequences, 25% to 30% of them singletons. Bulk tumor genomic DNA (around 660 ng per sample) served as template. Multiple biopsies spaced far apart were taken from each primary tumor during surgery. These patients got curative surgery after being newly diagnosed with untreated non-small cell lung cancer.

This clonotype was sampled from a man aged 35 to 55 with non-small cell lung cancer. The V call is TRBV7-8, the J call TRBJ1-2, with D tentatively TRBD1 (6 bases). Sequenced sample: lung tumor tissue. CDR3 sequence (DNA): TGTGCCAGCAGCTTAATGAAGGGGGGCGATGGCTACACCTTC. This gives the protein CASSLMKGGDGYTF.